This T cell receptor (beta chain) was profiled in a study of blood T cell repertoires in COVID-19. Study information: Donors in the United States, Italy and Spain gave samples during acute or convalescent COVID-19. The cDNA or gDNA used as material had been derived from T cells, B-cell-depleted T cells, or PBMCs.

Trimming cost V 4 bases and J 5 bases, with 18 bases left between them. The germline gives CDR1 SGHTA, CDR2 FQGTGA. The CDR3 is 15 amino acids. Original data processing: Estimates of nucleated cell counts were drawn from the amplification of reference gene primers. Libraries were prepared by immunoSEQ multiplex PCR; TCRdb keeps only in-frame clonotypes and omits some of them. The V and J calls and clone size were taken over from that table, and D and trimming were inferred from the DNA. The repertoire has 100,000 or so clones, 80% to 90% of them found once; the top ten carry roughly 10%. The receptor was isolated from a human donor in a cohort sampled during active COVID-19. Sequences were obtained from peripheral blood. The chain joins TRBV7-3 to TRBJ2-7, with a tentative D call TRBD2 (6 bases). The CDR3, as DNA: TGTGCCAGCAGCTCCCTGGGGGGAACCAACAACGAGCAGTACTTC. Amino acids: CASSSLGGTNNEQYF.